The source of this T cell receptor beta chain is a study of T cell responses to AZD1222 COVID-19 vaccine. Study outcomes and limitations: Possibly, clonal diversity was underestimated; donors were largely white British and included more females. Seropositive status at baseline applied to only five to seven AZD1222 recipients. Reportedly, close to half of spike-specific TCRs are directed against unmutated variant regions.

Here immunoSEQ multiplex PCR was the method, and the copy in TCRdb shows in-frame clones only, minus some. This sample has roughly 140,000 clones, with approximately 91% found just once. Trimming cost V 7 bases and J 0 bases, with 9 bases left between them. CDR3 size: 13 residues. Concerning this clone itself: The antigen is unknown.

Some second doses came at about 4 weeks and others at about 12 weeks; these were pooled. This receptor was identified in an adult who received the AZD1222 COVID-19 vaccine. The chain recombines TRBV12-3 or TRBV12-4 with TRBJ1-1; D remains ambiguous. The source was peripheral blood, collected 28 days after the second AZD1222 dose. CDR3 loop: CASTMVLNTEAFF. CDR3 nucleotide sequence: TGTGCCAGCACCATGGTCCTGAACACTGAAGCTTTCTTT.